The sequence of this T cell receptor beta chain was determined in a study of cytomegalovirus exposure and HLA in healthy donors. The PCR ran on 60 Vbeta and 13 Jbeta primers. Some clones are missing from TCRdb's copy, which holds only in-frame ones; the method was immunoSEQ multiplex PCR. The data show some 130,000 clones, 79% seen once. The CDR3 extends over 14 amino acids. Germline assignment: CDR1 SGHVS and CDR2 FNYEAQ. V lost 0 bases and J lost 9; bases outside the gene matches: 0. The clonotype comes from a man between 40 and 49 years old in good health and CMV-seropositive. What was sequenced was PBMCs. The chain couples TRBV7-6 to TRBJ2-1, with TRBD2 matching over 12 bases. The CDR3 coding sequence is TGTGCCAGCAGCTTAGCGACTAGCGGGAGTGAGCAGTTCTTC. Its protein product is CASSLATSGSEQFF.